This T cell receptor beta chain was sequenced during a study of T cell responses to AZD1222 COVID-19 vaccine. Study-level background: Some second doses came at about 4 weeks and others at about 12 weeks; these were pooled. Points from the study as a whole: The sample set comprised mostly white British donors with more females, and clonal diversity was possibly underestimated.

The method was immunoSEQ multiplex PCR; TCRdb's version includes in-frame clones alone and lacks a portion of them. Among about 120,000 clones, about 91% were seen once, and the ten largest hold about 1.5%. Germline V gene lookup returns CDR1 MGHDK and CDR2 SYGVNS. V dropped 6 bases and J dropped 5 bases, with 7 bases sitting between them. This CDR3 region has 11 residues. In this sample, this clone turned up once. No antigen is known for it. The rearrangement joins TRBV25-1 to TRBJ1-2; D is unresolved. The source of this sequence is an adult in good health. The material sequenced was peripheral blood, taken on day 0 of AZD1222 vaccination. This CDR3 is CASRSGYGYTF. The CDR3 coding sequence is TGTGCCAGCAGAAGTGGGTATGGCTACACCTTC.